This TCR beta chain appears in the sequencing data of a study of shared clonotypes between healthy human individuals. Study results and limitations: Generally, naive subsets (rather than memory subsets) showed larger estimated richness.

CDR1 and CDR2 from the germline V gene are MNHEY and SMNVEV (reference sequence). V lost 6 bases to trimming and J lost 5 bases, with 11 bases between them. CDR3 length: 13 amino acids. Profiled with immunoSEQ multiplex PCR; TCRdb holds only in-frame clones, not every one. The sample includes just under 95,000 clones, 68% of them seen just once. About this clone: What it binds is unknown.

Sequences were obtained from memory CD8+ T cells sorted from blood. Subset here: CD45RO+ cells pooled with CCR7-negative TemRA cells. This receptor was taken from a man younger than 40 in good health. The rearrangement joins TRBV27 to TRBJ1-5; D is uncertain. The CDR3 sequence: CASRSGYYQPQHF. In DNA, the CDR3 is TGTGCCAGCAGGTCCGGTTATTATCAGCCCCAGCATTTT.